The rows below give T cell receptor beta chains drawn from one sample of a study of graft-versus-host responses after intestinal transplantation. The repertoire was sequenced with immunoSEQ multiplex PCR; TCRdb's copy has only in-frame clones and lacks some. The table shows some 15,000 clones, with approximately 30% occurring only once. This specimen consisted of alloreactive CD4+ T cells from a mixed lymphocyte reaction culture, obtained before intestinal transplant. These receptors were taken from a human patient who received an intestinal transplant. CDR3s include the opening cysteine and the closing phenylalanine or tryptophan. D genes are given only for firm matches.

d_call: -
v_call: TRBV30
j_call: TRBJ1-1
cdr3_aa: CAWSVGYPEAFF

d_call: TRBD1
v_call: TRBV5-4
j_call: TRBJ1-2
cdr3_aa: CASSRGTDQGNGYTF

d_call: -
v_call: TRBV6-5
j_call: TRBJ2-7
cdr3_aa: CASSRHRDSFYEQYF

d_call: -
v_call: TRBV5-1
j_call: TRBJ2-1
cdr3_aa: CASSPSTYNEQFF

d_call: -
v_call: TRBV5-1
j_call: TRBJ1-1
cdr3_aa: CASSLRPGREAFF

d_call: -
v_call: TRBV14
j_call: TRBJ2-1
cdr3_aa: CASSQDGGSSYNEQFF

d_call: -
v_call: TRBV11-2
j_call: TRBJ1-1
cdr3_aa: CASSLAPGPLAEAFF

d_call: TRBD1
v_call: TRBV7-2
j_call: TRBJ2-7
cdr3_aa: CASRSTGTGYYEQYF

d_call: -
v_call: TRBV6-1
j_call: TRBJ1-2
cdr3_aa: CASSPPDWYDGYTF

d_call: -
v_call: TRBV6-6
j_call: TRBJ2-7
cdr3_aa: CARRVGSYEQYF

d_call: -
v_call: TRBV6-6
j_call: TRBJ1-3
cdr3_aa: CASSPGFGNTIYF

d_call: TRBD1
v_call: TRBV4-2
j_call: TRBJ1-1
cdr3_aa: CASSRQGVPGQTNTEAFF

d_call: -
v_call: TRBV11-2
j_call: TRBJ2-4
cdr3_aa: CASSLGRGKAKNIQYF

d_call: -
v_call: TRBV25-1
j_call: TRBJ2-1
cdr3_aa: CASSWYNEQFF

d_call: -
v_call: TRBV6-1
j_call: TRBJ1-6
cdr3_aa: CASSVRVSYNSPLHF

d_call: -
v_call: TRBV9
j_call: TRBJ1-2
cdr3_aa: CASSLRTRNAGYTF

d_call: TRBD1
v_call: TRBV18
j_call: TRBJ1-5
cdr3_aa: CASSLGDRVGPQHF

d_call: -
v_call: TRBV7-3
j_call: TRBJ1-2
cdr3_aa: CASSLTSTRGYTF

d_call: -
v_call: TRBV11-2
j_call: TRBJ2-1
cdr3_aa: CASIDGGTYNEQFF

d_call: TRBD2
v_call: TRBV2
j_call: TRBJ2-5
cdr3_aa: CARSETGGRARETQYF

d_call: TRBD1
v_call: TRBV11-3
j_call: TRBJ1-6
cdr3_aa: CASSPRTGGLNSPLHF

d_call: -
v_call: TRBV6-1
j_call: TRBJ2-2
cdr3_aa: CASRVTARAAGELFF

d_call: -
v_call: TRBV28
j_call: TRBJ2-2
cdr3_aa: CASTRGNTGELFF

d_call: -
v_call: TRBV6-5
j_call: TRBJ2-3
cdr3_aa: CASSYASSTDTQYF

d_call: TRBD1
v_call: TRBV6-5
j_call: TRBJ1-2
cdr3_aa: CASRWARQGGYTF

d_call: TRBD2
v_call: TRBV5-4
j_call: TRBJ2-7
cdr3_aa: CASSHGPVGRAVYEQYF

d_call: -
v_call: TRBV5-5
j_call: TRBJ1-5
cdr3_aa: CASSPENGQPQHF

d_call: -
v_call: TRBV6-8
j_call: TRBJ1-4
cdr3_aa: CASRRSPNEKLFF

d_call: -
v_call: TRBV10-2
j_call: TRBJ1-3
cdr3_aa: CASRVKLSGNTIYF

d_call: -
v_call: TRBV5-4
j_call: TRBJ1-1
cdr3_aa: CASSFSAETEAFF

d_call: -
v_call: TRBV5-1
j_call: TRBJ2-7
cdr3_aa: CASSTLQGAYEQYF

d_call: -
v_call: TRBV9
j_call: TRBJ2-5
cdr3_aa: CASSVGLRGKETQYF

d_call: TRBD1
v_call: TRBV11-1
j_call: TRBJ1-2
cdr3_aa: CASSLGHAGQLRGYTF

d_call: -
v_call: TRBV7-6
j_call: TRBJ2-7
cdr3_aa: CASSLSGGTYEQYF

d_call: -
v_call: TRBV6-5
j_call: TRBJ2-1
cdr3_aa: CASSPDNAMYNEQFF

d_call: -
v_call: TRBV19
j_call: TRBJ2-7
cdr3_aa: CASRRGYTAYEQYF

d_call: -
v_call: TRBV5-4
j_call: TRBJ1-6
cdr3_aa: CASSLSGDSPLHF

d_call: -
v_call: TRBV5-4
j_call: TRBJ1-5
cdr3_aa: CASSFGRDQPQHF

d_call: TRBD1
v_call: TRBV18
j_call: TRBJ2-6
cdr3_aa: CASSLGQTSSGANVLTF

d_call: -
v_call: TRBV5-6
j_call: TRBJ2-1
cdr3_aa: CASSPSIAASYNEQFF

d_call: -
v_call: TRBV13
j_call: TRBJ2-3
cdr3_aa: CASSLSVGEFAQYF

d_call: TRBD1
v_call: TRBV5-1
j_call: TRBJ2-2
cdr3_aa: CASSLGQGVDTGELFF

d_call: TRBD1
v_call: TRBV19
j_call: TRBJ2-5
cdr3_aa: CASSIGDRVRETQYF

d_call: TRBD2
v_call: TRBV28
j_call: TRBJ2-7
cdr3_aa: CASSQTSGAYEQYF

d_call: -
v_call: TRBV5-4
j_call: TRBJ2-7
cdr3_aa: CASSLGTGTSKGF

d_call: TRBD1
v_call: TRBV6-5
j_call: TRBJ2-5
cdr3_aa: CAVRTGRGETQYF

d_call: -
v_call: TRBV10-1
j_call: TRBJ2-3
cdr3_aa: CASSRGAGDTQYF

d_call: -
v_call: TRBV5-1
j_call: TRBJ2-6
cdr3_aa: CASSLGDWGIPYSGANVLTF

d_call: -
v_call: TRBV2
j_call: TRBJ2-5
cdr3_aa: CASSLYQETQYF

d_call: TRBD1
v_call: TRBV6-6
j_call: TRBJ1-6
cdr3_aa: CASSYGTAYNSPLHF

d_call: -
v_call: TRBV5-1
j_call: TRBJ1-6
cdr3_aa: CASSLEPRVDNSPLHF

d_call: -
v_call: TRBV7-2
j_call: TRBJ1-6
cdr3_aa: CASSLVTGYNSPLHF

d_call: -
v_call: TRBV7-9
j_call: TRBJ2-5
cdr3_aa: CASSPKETQYF

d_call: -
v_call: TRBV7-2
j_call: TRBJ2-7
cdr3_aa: CASSLDLRAYEQYF

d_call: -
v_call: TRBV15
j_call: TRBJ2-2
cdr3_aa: CATSGPITSTDTGELFF